This TCR beta chain was sequenced for a study of blood T cell repertoires in COVID-19. Study-level background: Collection of acute and convalescent COVID-19 samples took place in the United States, Italy and Spain. PBMCs, B-cell-depleted T cells, or T cells were the source of the cDNA or gDNA that made up the material.

This CDR3 is 17 amino acids long. Looked up from germline, CDR1 is SGDLS and CDR2 is YYNGEE. V shed 0 bases and J shed 0 bases, with 13 bases lying between them. In the original analysis: Nucleated cell number was recorded as an estimate derived from reference gene primer amplification. TCRdb's table, derived via immunoSEQ multiplex PCR, lists solely in-frame clones and lacks some. The V and J calls and clone size are taken from that table; D and trimming were inferred from the DNA. The data hold approximately 250,000 clones, with around 83% observed a single time. Sequencing was performed on peripheral blood. The receptor's source is a man aged 40-50 years with acute or convalescent COVID-19. This chain uses TRBV9 with TRBJ1-3, with unresolved D. As DNA, the CDR3 is TGTGCCAGCAGCGTAGCGGGAAGGGTTGTCTCTGGAAACACCATATATTTT. Amino acids: CASSVAGRVVSGNTIYF.